This T cell receptor (beta chain) was found in a study of cytomegalovirus exposure and HLA in healthy donors. Study results and caveats: Testing in vitro showed a few CMV-associated chains specific for CMV antigens. Roughly 170 TCR beta chains were listed as cytomegalovirus-associated. Across donors, most TCRs were seen rarely, yet some public ones were widespread.

While the first cohort had around 700 subjects, the donors belonged to the separate validation cohort of over a hundred subjects. The germline CDR1 and CDR2 sequences are SGHKS and YYEKEE (reference sequence). The CDR3 loop spans 15 amino acids. The V and J ends lost 0 bases and 1 base respectively, with 10 bases between them. Comments on this clone: The target antigen is unknown.

Here immunoSEQ multiplex PCR was the method, and the copy in TCRdb shows in-frame clones only, minus some. The repertoire has 150,000 to 200,000 clones, 80% to 90% of them found once; the top ten carry 2% to 2.5%. The chain recombines TRBV5-5 with TRBJ1-1; possible D gene TRBD1, 6 bases. Sample: PBMCs. The receptor was isolated from a young woman in good health and CMV-seronegative. CDR3 protein: CASSLAQGTNTEAFF. As DNA, the CDR3 is TGTGCCAGCAGCTTGGCCCAGGGGACGAACACTGAAGCTTTCTTT.